The sample holds a few counts of the clone carrying this TCR beta chain. Its antigen is as yet unknown. The CDR3 is made up of 16 amino acids. Germline V gene sequence: CDR1 SGHRS, CDR2 YFSETQ. V gave up 0 bases and J gave up 7 bases; unmatched junction bases: 7. The data are from a study of CD8 T cells in ankylosing spondylitis. Study-wide results and caveats: Disease-linked clones proved CD8+ and comparatively uncommon in peripheral blood. Ankylosing spondylitis blood appeared to carry a characteristic TCR beta motif of roughly 8 highly homologous variants.

Quantitative 5'-RACE with molecular barcodes produced the TCR beta libraries. One entry per CDR3 protein results from TCRdb running MiXCR on the 5' RACE reads. The sample carries about 300,000 distinct CDR3 sequences, around a tenth recorded once. The source is a female donor with ankylosing spondylitis or in good health (not recorded which). The specimen sequenced was blood, either unsorted or a sorted T cell fraction (not recorded which). The chain employs TRBV5-1 and TRBJ1-4, with 9 bases identical to TRBD1. DNA of the CDR3: TGCGCCAGCAGCTTGGCCGGGACAGGGTTAAGTGAAAAACTGTTTTTT. Amino acid sequence: CASSLAGTGLSEKLFF.